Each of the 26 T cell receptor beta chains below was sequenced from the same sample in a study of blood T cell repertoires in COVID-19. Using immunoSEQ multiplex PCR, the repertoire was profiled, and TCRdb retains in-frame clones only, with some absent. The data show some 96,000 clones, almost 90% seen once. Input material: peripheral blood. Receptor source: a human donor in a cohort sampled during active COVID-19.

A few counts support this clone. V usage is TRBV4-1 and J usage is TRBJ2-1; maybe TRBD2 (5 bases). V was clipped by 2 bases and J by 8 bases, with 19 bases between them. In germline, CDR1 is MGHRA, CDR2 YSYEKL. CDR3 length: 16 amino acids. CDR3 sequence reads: CASSQKGTGLIDEQFF. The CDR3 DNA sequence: TGCGCCAGCAGCCAAAAGGGAACCGGACTGATCGATGAGCAGTTCTTC.

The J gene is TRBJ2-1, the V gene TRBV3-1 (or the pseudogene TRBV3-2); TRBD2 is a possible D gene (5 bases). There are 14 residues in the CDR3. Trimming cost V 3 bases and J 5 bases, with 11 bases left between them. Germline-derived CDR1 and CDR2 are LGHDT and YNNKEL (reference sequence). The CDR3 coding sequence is TGTGCCAGCAGCCAGAGGGCCACTAACAATGAGCAGTTCTTC. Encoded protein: CASSQRATNNEQFF.

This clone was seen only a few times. The CDR3 DNA reads as TGTGCCAGCAGTCTGGGGGGGGAGCCCCAGCATTTT. Protein product: CASSLGGEPQHF. The genes are TRBV6-5 and TRBJ1-5; weak D call: TRBD1 (5 bases). This CDR3 is built from 12 residues. V was cut by 5 bases and J by 8 bases, with 10 bases left in between. The germline V gene encodes CDR1 MNHEY and CDR2 SVGAGI.

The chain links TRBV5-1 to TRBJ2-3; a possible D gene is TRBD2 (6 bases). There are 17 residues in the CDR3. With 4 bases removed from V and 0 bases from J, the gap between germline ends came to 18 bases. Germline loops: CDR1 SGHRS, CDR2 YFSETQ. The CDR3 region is CASSKTGIAASTDTQYF. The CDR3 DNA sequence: TGCGCCAGCAGCAAAACGGGAATAGCGGCCAGCACAGATACGCAGTATTTT. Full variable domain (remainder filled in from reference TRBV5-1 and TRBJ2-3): KAGVTQTPRYLIKTRGQQVTLSCSPISGHRSVSWYQQTPGQGLQFLFEYFSETQRNKGNFPGRFSGRQFSNSRSEMNVSTLELGDSALYLCASSKTGIAASTDTQYFGPGTRLTVL.

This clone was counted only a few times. Here the CDR3 DNA reads TGTGCCAGCAGTTACGATTGGACCGCGACTAGCGGAAGCTCCTACGAGCAGTACTTC. Protein sequence: CASSYDWTATSGSSYEQYF. The chain has TRBV6-2 or TRBV6-3 and TRBJ2-7, with 9 nucleotides matching TRBD2. V shed 2 bases and J 0 bases; nucleotides not matched to a gene: 14. Germline assignment: CDR1 MNHEY and CDR2 SVGEGT. The CDR3 contains 19 residues.

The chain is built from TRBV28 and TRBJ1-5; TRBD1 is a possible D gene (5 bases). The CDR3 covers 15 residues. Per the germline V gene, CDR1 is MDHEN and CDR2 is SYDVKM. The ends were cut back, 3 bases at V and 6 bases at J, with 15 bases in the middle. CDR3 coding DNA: TGTGCCAGCAGTTTTTCAGGGATGTGGGGTCAGCCCCAGCATTTT. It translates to CASSFSGMWGQPQHF. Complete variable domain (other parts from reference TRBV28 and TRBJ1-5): DVKVTQSSRYLVKRTGEKVFLECVQDMDHENMFWYRQDPGLGLRLIYFSYDVKMKEKGDIPEGYSVSREKKERFSLILESASTNQTSMYLCASSFSGMWGQPQHFGDGTRLSIL.

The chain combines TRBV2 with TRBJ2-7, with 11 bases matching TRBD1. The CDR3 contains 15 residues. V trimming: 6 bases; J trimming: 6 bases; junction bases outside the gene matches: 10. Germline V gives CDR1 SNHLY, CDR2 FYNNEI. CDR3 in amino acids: CASRAWTGGVSEQYF. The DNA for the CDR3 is TGTGCCAGCAGAGCCTGGACAGGGGGCGTTAGCGAGCAGTACTTC.

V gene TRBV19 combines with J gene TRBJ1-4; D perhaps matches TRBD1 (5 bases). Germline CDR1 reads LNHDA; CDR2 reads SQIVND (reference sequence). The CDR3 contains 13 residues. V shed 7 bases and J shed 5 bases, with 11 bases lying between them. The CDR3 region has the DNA TGTGCCAGTACCCCTGGGGGGAATGAAAAACTGTTTTTT. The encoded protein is CASTPGGNEKLFF.

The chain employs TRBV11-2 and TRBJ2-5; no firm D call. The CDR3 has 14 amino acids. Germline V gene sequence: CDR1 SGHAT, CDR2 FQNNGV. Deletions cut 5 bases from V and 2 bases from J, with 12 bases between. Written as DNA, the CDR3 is TGTGCCAGCAGCCGTTTGGGCAGACAAGAGACCCAGTACTTC. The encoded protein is CASSRLGRQETQYF.

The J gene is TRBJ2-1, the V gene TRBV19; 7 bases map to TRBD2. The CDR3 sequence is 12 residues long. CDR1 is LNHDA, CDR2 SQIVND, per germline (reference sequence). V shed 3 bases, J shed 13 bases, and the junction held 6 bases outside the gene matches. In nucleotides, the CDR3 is TGTGCCAGTAGTATTAGTGGGGACTATCAGTTCTTC. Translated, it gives CASSISGDYQFF.

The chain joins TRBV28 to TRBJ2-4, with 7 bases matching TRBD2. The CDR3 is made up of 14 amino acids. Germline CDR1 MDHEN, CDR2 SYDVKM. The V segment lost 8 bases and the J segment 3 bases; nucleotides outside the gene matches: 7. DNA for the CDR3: TGTGCCAGCGGGCGGGAGAAGGTCAAAAACATTCAGTACTTC. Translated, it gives CASGREKVKNIQYF.

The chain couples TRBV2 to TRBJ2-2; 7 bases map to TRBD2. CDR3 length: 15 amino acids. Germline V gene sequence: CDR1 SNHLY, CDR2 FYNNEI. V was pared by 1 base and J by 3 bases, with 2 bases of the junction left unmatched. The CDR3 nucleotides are TGTGCCAGCAGTGAAGAAGCGGGATACACCGGGGAGCTGTTTTTT. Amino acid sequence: CASSEEAGYTGELFF.

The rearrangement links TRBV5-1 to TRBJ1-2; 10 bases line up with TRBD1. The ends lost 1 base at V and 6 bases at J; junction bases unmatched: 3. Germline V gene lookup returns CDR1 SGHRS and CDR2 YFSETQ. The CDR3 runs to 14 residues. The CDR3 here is CASSLMDRGDGYTF. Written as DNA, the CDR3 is TGCGCCAGCAGCTTGATGGACAGGGGGGATGGCTACACCTTC.

The CDR3 protein is CASRTDNSGNEKLFF. CDR3 nucleotide sequence: TGTGCCAGCAGGACGGACAATTCGGGTAATGAAAAACTGTTTTTT. The rearrangement uses TRBV28 and TRBJ1-4, with D maybe TRBD1 (5 bases). Trimming removed 6 bases from V and 4 bases from J, with 15 bases in between. The CDR3 extends over 15 amino acids. Looked up from germline, CDR1 is MDHEN and CDR2 is SYDVKM.

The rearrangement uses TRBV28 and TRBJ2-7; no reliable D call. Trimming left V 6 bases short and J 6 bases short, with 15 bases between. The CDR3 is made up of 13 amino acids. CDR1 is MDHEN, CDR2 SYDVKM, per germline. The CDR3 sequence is CASRSQNTGEQYF. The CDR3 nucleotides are TGTGCCAGCAGATCTCAAAATACCGGCGAGCAGTACTTC. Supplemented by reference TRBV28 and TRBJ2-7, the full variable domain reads DVKVTQSSRYLVKRTGEKVFLECVQDMDHENMFWYRQDPGLGLRLIYFSYDVKMKEKGDIPEGYSVSREKKERFSLILESASTNQTSMYLCASRSQNTGEQYFGPGTRLTVT.

CDR3 coding DNA: TGTGCCATCAGTGAGCCGTACGGGGCTAGCGGGAGCTACGAGCAGTACTTC. This encodes CAISEPYGASGSYEQYF. This rearrangement joins TRBV10-3 to TRBJ2-7; 10 nucleotides match TRBD2. Germline CDR1 and CDR2: ENHRY and SYGVKD. J lost 3 bases, V lost 2 bases, and 10 bases had no gene match. The CDR3 runs 17 residues.

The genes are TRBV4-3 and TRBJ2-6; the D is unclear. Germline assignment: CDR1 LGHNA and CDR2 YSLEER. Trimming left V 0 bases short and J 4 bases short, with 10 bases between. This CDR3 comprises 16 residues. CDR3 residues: CASSQDVGSGANVLTF. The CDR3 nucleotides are TGCGCCAGCAGCCAAGATGTGGGCTCCGGGGCCAACGTCCTGACTTTC.

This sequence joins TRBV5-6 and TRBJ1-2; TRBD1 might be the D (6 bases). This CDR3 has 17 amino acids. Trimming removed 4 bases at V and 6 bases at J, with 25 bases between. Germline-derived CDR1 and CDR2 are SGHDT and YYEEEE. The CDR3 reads CASSLGRGGAGPDGYTF. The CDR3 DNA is TGTGCCAGCAGCCTGGGGAGGGGGGGCGCTGGGCCCGATGGCTACACCTTC.

CDR3 loop: CATSDGGAGQQETQYF. The CDR3 bases are TGTGCCACCAGTGATGGTGGGGCAGGGCAACAAGAGACCCAGTACTTC. V usage is TRBV24-1 and J usage is TRBJ2-5; perhaps TRBD1 as D (5 bases). Germline-derived CDR1 and CDR2 are KGHDR and SFDVKD. CDR3 length equals 16 residues. Trimming removed 3 bases from V and 2 bases from J, with 15 bases in between.

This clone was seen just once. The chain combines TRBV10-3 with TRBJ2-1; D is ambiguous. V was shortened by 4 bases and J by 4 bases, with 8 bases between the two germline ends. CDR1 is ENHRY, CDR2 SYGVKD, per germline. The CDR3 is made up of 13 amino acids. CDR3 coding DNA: TGTGCCATCAGTGTTACACAGTACAATGAGCAGTTCTTC. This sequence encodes CAISVTQYNEQFF.

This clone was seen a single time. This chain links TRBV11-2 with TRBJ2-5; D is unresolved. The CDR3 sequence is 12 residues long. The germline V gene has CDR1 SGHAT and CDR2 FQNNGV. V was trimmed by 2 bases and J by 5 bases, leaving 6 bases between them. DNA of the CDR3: TGTGCCAGCAGCTTAAAAGCGGAGACCCAGTACTTC. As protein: CASSLKAETQYF. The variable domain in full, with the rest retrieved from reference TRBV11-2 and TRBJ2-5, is EAGVAQSPRYKIIEKRQSVAFWCNPISGHATLYWYQQILGQGPKLLIQFQNNGVVDDSQLPKDRFSAERLKGVDSTLKIQPAKLEDSAVYLCASSLKAETQYFGPGTRLLVL.

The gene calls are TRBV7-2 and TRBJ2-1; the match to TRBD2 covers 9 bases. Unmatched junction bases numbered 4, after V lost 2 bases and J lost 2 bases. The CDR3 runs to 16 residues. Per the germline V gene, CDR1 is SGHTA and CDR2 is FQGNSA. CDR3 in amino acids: CASSLRPSGTYNEQFF. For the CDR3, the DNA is TGTGCCAGCAGCTTACGACCTAGCGGGACCTACAATGAGCAGTTCTTC.

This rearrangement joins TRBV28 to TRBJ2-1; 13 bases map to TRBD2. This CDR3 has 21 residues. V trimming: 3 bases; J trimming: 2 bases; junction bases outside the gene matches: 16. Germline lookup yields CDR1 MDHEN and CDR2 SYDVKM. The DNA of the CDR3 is TGTGCCAGCAGTTTCCCCCTTTCCGGGACTAGCGGGACCTTACCCTACAATGAGCAGTTCTTC. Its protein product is CASSFPLSGTSGTLPYNEQFF.

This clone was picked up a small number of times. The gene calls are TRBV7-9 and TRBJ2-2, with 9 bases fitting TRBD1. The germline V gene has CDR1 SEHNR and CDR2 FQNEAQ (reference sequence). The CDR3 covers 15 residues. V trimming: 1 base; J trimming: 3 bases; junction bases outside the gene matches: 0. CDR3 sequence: CASSLGTGDTGELFF. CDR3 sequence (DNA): TGTGCCAGCAGCTTAGGGACAGGGGACACCGGGGAGCTGTTTTTT.

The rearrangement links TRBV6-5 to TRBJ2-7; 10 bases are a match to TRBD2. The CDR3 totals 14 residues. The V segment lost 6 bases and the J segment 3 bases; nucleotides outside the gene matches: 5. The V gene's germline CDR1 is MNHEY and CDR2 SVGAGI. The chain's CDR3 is CASSRTSGFYEQYF. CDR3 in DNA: TGTGCCAGCAGCAGGACTAGCGGTTTCTACGAGCAGTACTTC.

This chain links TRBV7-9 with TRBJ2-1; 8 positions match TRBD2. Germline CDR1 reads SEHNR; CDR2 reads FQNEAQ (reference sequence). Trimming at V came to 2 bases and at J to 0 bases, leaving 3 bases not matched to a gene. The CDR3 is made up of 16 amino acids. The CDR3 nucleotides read TGTGCCAGCAGCTTACTCAGCGGGAGCTCCTACAATGAGCAGTTCTTC. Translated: CASSLLSGSSYNEQFF.